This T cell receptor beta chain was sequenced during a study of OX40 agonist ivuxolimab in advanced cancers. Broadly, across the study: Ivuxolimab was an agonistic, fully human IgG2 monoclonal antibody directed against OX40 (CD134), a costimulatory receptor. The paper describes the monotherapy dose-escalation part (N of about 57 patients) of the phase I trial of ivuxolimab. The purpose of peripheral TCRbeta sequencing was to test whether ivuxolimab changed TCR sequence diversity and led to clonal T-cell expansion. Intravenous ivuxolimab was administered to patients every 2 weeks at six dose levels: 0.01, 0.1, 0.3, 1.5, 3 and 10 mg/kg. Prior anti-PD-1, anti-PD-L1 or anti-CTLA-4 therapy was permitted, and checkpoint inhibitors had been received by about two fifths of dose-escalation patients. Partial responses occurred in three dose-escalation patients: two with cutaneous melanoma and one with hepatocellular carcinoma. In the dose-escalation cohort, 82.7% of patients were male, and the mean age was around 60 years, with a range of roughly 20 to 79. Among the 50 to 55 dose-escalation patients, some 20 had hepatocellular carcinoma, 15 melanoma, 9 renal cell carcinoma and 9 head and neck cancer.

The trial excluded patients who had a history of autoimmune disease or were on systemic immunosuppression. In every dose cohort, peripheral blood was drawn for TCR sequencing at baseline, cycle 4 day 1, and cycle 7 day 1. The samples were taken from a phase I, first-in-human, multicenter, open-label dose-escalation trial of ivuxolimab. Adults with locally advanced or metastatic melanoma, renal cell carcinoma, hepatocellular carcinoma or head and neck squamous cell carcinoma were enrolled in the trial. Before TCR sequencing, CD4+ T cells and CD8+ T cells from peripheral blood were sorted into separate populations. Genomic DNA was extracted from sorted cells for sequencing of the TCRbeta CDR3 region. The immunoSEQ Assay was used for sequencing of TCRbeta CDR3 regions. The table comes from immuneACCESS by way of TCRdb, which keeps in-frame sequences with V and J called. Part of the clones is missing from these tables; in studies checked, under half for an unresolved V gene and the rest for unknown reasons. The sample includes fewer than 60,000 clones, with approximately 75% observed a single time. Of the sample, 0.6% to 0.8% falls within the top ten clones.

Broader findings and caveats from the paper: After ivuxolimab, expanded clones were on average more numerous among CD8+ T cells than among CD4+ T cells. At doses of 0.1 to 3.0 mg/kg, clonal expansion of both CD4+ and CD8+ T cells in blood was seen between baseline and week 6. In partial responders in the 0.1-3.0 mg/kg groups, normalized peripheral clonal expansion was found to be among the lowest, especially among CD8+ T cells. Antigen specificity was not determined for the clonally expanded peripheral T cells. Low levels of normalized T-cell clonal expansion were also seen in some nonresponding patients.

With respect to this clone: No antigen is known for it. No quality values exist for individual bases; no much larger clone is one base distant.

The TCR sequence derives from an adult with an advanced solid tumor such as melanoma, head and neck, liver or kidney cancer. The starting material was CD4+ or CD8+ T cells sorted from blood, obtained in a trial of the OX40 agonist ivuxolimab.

The CDR3 amino acid sequence is: CASSSLTRSTDTQYF. The DNA sequence is as follows: TGTGCCAGCAGTTCGCTGACTAGATCCACAGATACGCAGTATTTT. In this chain, TRBV6-6 is recombined with TRBJ2-3; the best D guess is TRBD2, with 6 bases matching. Between the V and J ends, shortened by 4 bases and 2 bases respectively, the junction contains 13 bases. The CDR3 runs 15 amino acids, cysteine and phenylalanine included. Here the CDR3 DNA is all that survives: 45 bases in frame from base 1. Based on the germline V gene (reference sequence), the CDR1 and CDR2 sequences are MNHNY and SVGAGI.